This is a list of T cell receptor beta chains from one sample in a study of regulatory T cells in long-lasting Graves disease. Via MiXCR, TCRdb re-called the multiplex PCR reads, giving one row per CDR3 protein. This repertoire shows fewer than 650,000 distinct CDR3 sequences, around 15% found once; its top ten account for around a sixth. This same sample was also taken into another study, of T cells in Graves' hyperthyroidism and ophthalmopathy.

The starting material was peripheral blood mononuclear cells (PBMCs), obtained at new diagnosis, from a patient treated with antithyroid drugs. Source of these receptors: a woman younger than 45 with Graves disease. Each CDR3 is given with its conserved first and last residue. The D gene is left open where the match is weak. The size field is filled for only some rows; it gives once, few, many or a size class.

NA,TRBJ2-5,TRBD2,TRBV7-9,CVTVASGSVGETQYF,TGTGTCACCGTGGCTAGCGGGAGTGTTGGGGAGACCCAGTACTTC
many,TRBJ2-7,NA,TRBV5-1,CASSLAGKYEQYF,TGCGCCAGCAGCTTGGCCGGGAAATACGAGCAGTACTTC
few,TRBJ2-3,NA,TRBV28,CASSRYSPGDAQYF,TGTGCCAGCAGCCGATACAGCCCAGGTGATGCGCAGTATTTT
NA,TRBJ1-6,NA,TRBV6-1,CASNSPAPVAPLHF,TGTGCCAGCAACTCACCGGCCCCCGTGGCTCCCCTCCACTTT
few,TRBJ2-2,TRBD2,TRBV20-1,CSARASGPRTGELFF,TGCAGTGCTAGGGCTAGCGGGCCTCGCACCGGGGAGCTGTTTTTT
many,TRBJ1-2,NA,TRBV12-3/TRBV12-4,CASSRAVTGATYPYGYTF,TGTGCCAGCTCGCGGGCCGTAACCGGGGCGACCTACCCCTATGGCTACACCTTC
many,TRBJ2-6,TRBD1,TRBV2,CASGQGAPGANVLTF,TGTGCCAGCGGACAGGGGGCGCCTGGGGCCAACGTCCTGACTTTC
NA,TRBJ1-5,NA,TRBV6-1,CASSRIGKTTYSNQPQHF,TGTGCCAGCAGCCGGATTGGGAAAACAACCTATAGCAATCAGCCCCAGCATTTT
many,TRBJ2-7,TRBD1,TRBV7-2,CASSFTGAGSYEQYF,TGTGCCAGCAGCTTCACAGGGGCTGGGTCCTACGAGCAGTACTTC
NA,TRBJ2-2,TRBD2,TRBV6-5,CASSYRGTRKAGELFF,TGTGCCAGCAGTTATAGAGGGACTAGGAAGGCCGGGGAGCTGTTTTTT
NA,TRBJ2-3,TRBD1,TRBV6-1,CASRGSITGGTDTQYF,TGTGCCAGCAGGGGTTCAATTACAGGGGGCACAGATACGCAGTATTTT
few,TRBJ1-2,NA,TRBV9,CASSGNRVGYTF,TGTGCCAGCAGCGGAAACAGGGTTGGCTACACCTTC
few,TRBJ2-3,NA,TRBV5-1,CASSSLNRLSTDTQYF,TGCGCCAGCAGCTCCTTGAACCGATTAAGCACAGATACGCAGTATTTT
many,TRBJ2-1,NA,TRBV7-9,CASSLVLGYNEQFF,TGTGCCAGCAGCTTAGTGTTGGGTTACAATGAGCAGTTCTTC
NA,TRBJ2-1,TRBD2,TRBV11-2,CASSSALGLADNEQFF,TGTGCCAGCAGCTCGGCCTTAGGACTAGCGGACAATGAGCAGTTCTTC
many,TRBJ1-5,NA,TRBV7-9,CASRPDGSNQPQHF,TGTGCCAGCAGACCCGACGGTAGCAATCAGCCCCAGCATTTT
many,TRBJ2-5,NA,TRBV5-6,CASSLGQDLAQYF,TGTGCCAGCAGCTTGGGGCAGGATCTGGCCCAGTACTTC
many,TRBJ2-4,TRBD1,TRBV10-3,CAISESPGQGSIQYF,TGTGCCATCAGTGAGTCCCCGGGACAGGGCAGCATTCAGTACTTC
many,TRBJ2-5,TRBD1,TRBV2,CASRGTGETQYF,TGTGCCAGCAGGGGGACAGGGGAGACCCAGTACTTC
few,TRBJ2-6,NA,TRBV20-1,CSARDFRDPDGANVLTF,TGCAGTGCTAGGGACTTCAGGGACCCGGATGGGGCCAACGTCCTGACTTTC
many,TRBJ1-5,TRBD1,TRBV19,CASSIGQGSNQPQHF,TGTGCCAGCAGCATCGGACAGGGTAGCAATCAGCCCCAGCATTTT
NA,TRBJ2-5,NA,TRBV28,CASSSRDAQETQYF,TGTGCCAGCAGTTCCCGGGACGCACAAGAGACCCAGTACTTC
NA,TRBJ2-3,NA,TRBV24-1,CVTSDWDSTDTQYF,TGTGTCACCAGTGACTGGGACAGCACAGATACGCAGTATTTT